A selection of T cell receptor beta chains follows, all from one sample in a study of response to subunit inactivated influenza vaccine. TCRdb processed the RT-PCR reads anew with MiXCR; each CDR3 protein has one entry. Of around 500,000 distinct CDR3 sequences listed, roughly 11% are singletons. The sequences come from PBMCs from blood, collected roughly 48 days after vaccination. The receptor set was obtained from a man between 45 and 60 years old who received an inactivated influenza vaccine. Each CDR3 is given with its conserved first and last residue. A D gene is named only where the DNA matches it firmly. Part of the rows lack a size; the others show once, few, many or a class for expanded clones.

CDR3aa: CAISEQGVNYGYTF
CDR3nt: TGTGCCATCAGTGAACAGGGGGTCAACTATGGCTACACCTTC
abundance: .
v_gene: TRBV10-3
j_gene: TRBJ1-2
d_gene: TRBD1

CDR3aa: CASSQEGKGETQYF
CDR3nt: TGTGCCAGCAGCCAAGAAGGGAAAGGAGAGACCCAGTACTTC
abundance: .
v_gene: TRBV14
j_gene: TRBJ2-5
d_gene: .

CDR3aa: CASSAALIPYEQYF
CDR3nt: TGTGCCAGCAGCGCAGCTTTGATACCCTACGAGCAGTACTTC
abundance: .
v_gene: TRBV11-2
j_gene: TRBJ2-7
d_gene: .

CDR3aa: CASSLVPGQALYQETQYF
CDR3nt: TGTGCCAGCAGCTTAGTACCGGGACAGGCCTTGTACCAAGAGACCCAGTACTTC
abundance: many
v_gene: TRBV11-1
j_gene: TRBJ2-5
d_gene: TRBD1

CDR3aa: CSPSRVETQYF
CDR3nt: TGCAGTCCAAGTCGTGTAGAGACCCAGTACTTC
abundance: .
v_gene: TRBV20-1
j_gene: TRBJ2-5
d_gene: .

CDR3aa: CASSPRPGTATLYGYTF
CDR3nt: TGTGCCAGCAGTCCAAGACCCGGGACAGCAACCCTCTATGGCTACACCTTC
abundance: many
v_gene: TRBV28
j_gene: TRBJ1-2
d_gene: TRBD1

CDR3aa: CSARGTKWGYNEQFF
CDR3nt: TGCAGTGCTAGGGGGACCAAATGGGGGTACAATGAGCAGTTCTTC
abundance: .
v_gene: TRBV20-1
j_gene: TRBJ2-1
d_gene: .

CDR3aa: CSARAPSETQYF
CDR3nt: TGCAGTGCTAGAGCCCCTTCTGAGACCCAGTACTTC
abundance: few
v_gene: TRBV20-1
j_gene: TRBJ2-5
d_gene: .

CDR3aa: CAFLPAGGYNEQFF
CDR3nt: TGTGCCTTCCTCCCAGCGGGGGGCTACAATGAGCAGTTCTTC
abundance: few
v_gene: TRBV30
j_gene: TRBJ2-1
d_gene: TRBD2

CDR3aa: CASSSRGKGGYTF
CDR3nt: TGTGCCAGCAGTTCCAGGGGGAAAGGTGGCTACACCTTC
abundance: many
v_gene: TRBV12-3/TRBV12-4
j_gene: TRBJ1-2
d_gene: TRBD1

CDR3aa: CASSIIAGDNYNEQFF
CDR3nt: TGTGCCAGCAGCATTATAGCGGGAGACAACTACAATGAGCAGTTCTTC
abundance: .
v_gene: TRBV5-6
j_gene: TRBJ2-1
d_gene: TRBD2

CDR3aa: CATSRGTGVREQYF
CDR3nt: TGTGCCACCAGCAGAGGGACAGGGGTACGCGAGCAGTACTTC
abundance: .
v_gene: TRBV15
j_gene: TRBJ2-7
d_gene: TRBD1